Presented here are 8 T cell receptor beta chains from one specimen sequenced in a study of cytomegalovirus exposure and HLA in healthy donors. Researchers ran the PCR with 60 Vbeta and 13 Jbeta primers. Profiled with immunoSEQ multiplex PCR; TCRdb holds only in-frame clones, not every one. The sample carries over 150,000 clones, 70% to 85% recorded once. Sequencing was performed on PBMCs. The receptors stem from a man between 18 and 29 years old in good health and CMV-seronegative.

The V gene is TRBV7-9, the J gene TRBJ2-3; D possibly corresponds to TRBD2 (5 bases). The CDR3 consists of 14 residues. Germline CDR1 is SEHNR and CDR2 is FQNEAQ (reference sequence). Trimming left V 1 base short and J 4 bases short, with 9 bases between. Here the CDR3 DNA reads TGTGCCAGCAGCTTAGGTATCGGGGCAGATACGCAGTATTTT. Translating gives CASSLGIGADTQYF.

This clone appeared a single time. The chain combines TRBV6-6 with TRBJ2-3; 10 bases fit TRBD2. Germline trimming cut 2 bases from V and 2 bases from J; bases unmatched to any gene: 4. Looked up from germline, CDR1 is MNHNY and CDR2 is SVGAGI (reference sequence). CDR3 size: 16 residues. CDR3 in amino acids: CASSYLLAGDTDTQYF. CDR3 nucleotides: TGTGCCAGCAGTTACCTTCTAGCGGGGGACACAGATACGCAGTATTTT.

This rearrangement joins TRBV7-2 to TRBJ1-6; possible D gene TRBD1, 6 bases. V was cut by 5 bases and J by 6 bases, with 14 bases left in between. The CDR3 contains 15 residues. In germline, CDR1 is SGHTA, CDR2 FQGNSA. The CDR3 loop is CASSLGHPRNSPLHF. The DNA for the CDR3 is TGTGCCAGCAGCCTGGGACACCCCCGTAATTCACCCCTCCACTTT.

This rearrangement joins TRBV2 to TRBJ2-7, with a tentative D call TRBD1 (6 bases). Germline CDR1 SNHLY, CDR2 FYNNEI. This CDR3 contains 15 residues. V lost 5 bases to trimming and J lost 10 bases, with 24 bases between them. The CDR3 sequence is CASSSWRTDGSSQYF. The CDR3 DNA reads as TGTGCCAGCAGTTCCTGGAGGACAGACGGCTCTTCCCAGTACTTC.

V gene TRBV7-9 combines with J gene TRBJ2-3; 8 nucleotides match TRBD2. Germline CDR1 SEHNR, CDR2 FQNEAQ (reference sequence). V trimming: 5 bases; J trimming: 6 bases; junction bases outside the gene matches: 13. The CDR3 has 16 amino acids. The chain's CDR3 is CASSPTGTSRADTQYF. The CDR3 DNA sequence: TGTGCCAGCAGCCCAACCGGGACTAGTCGTGCGGATACGCAGTATTTT.

The chain recombines TRBV5-8 with TRBJ2-1; D gene ambiguous. From germline, CDR1 is SGHTS and CDR2 YDEGEE. With 2 bases removed from V and 14 bases from J, the gap between germline ends came to 11 bases. The CDR3 loop spans 11 amino acids. CDR3 sequence: CASSFRLLEFF. CDR3 nucleotides: TGTGCCAGCAGCTTTAGACTTTTGGAGTTCTTC.

About this clone: Sequence at one end of the junction differs from germline and may be a read error. The chain employs TRBV7-7 and TRBJ2-2, with D maybe TRBD1 (6 bases). CDR3 size: 15 residues. Germline V CDR1 and CDR2: SSHAT, FNYEAQ (reference sequence). As DNA, the CDR3 is TGTGCTAGCAGCATAACGACAGGAACGACCGGGGAGCTGTTTTTT. Its protein product is CASSITTGTTGELFF.

The chain recombines TRBV4-1 with TRBJ2-7, with 7 bases lining up with TRBD2. The germline V gene encodes CDR1 MGHRA and CDR2 YSYEKL. The V segment lost 3 bases and the J segment 4 bases; nucleotides outside the gene matches: 9. The CDR3 contains 15 residues. CDR3 loop: CASSQTHGGSYEQYF. The CDR3, as DNA: TGCGCCAGCAGCCAGACACACGGGGGGTCGTACGAGCAGTACTTC.